This paragraph reports one T cell receptor beta chain. Sequencing was performed with immunoSEQ multiplex PCR; in TCRdb, only in-frame clones are kept and a portion is missing. In the table there are around 1.6 million clones, around 98% of which are singletons. The data belong to a study of shared clonotypes between healthy human individuals. The CDR3 runs to 14 residues. V shed 1 base and J 6 bases; nucleotides not matched to a gene: 5. Germline V lookup: CDR1 SEHNR, CDR2 FQNEAQ (reference sequence). The chain is built from TRBV7-9 and TRBJ1-1; 7 bases fit TRBD1. The sequenced sample consisted of naive CD4+ T cells sorted from blood. Indicated subset: CD45RA+ positively selected. This receptor was taken from a man aged 30-40 years in good health. The CDR3 spells CASSLGQGGSEAFF. The CDR3 DNA follows: TGTGCCAGCAGCTTAGGACAGGGCGGATCTGAAGCTTTCTTT.